The rows below give T cell receptor beta chains drawn from one sample of a study of shared clonotypes between healthy human individuals. TCRdb's table, derived via immunoSEQ multiplex PCR, lists solely in-frame clones and lacks some. Here the sample spans 2.5 million or so clones, around nine tenths being singletons. Sequencing used naive CD4+ T cells sorted from blood. All receptors derive from a man between 18 and 35 years old in good health. Both conserved end residues are part of each CDR3. The D gene is left open where the match is weak. Expanded clones are given a class, and other clones once, few, many or no size at all.

CDR3nt	CDR3aa	len	v_gene	abundance	j_gene	d_gene
TGTGCCAGCAGGGTCGACAGGGGGAGTAATCAGCCCCAGCATTTT	CASRVDRGSNQPQHF	15	TRBV6-5	NA	TRBJ1-5	TRBD1
TGTGCCAGCAGTTTCGAGGGGAGAGCCTATGGCTACACCTTC	CASSFEGRAYGYTF	14	TRBV28	NA	TRBJ1-2	NA
TGTGCCAGCAGTTTAAGGGCAGGCAATCAGCCCCAGCATTTT	CASSLRAGNQPQHF	14	TRBV28	NA	TRBJ1-5	NA
TGCGCCAGCAGCCCCAGCGGGACCCAACGAAGCGAGCAGTACTTC	CASSPSGTQRSEQYF	15	TRBV5-1	NA	TRBJ2-7	TRBD2
TGTGCCAGCAGCGCGGGGGGCGCGGGGGCGCGATTAGTAGAGACCCAGTACTTC	CASSAGGAGARLVETQYF	18	TRBV7-9	NA	TRBJ2-5	TRBD2
TGTGCCAGCAGCCAACTAGCGGGGGGGCCGGGAGATACGCAGTATTTT	CASSQLAGGPGDTQYF	16	TRBV27	once	TRBJ2-3	TRBD2
TGTGCCAGCGTTCGGGACAGGGGGAATCAGCCCCAGCATTTT	CASVRDRGNQPQHF	14	TRBV21-1	NA	TRBJ1-5	NA
TGTGCCAGCACTCGGCGGGCTGGGGCCAACGTCCTGACTTTC	CASTRRAGANVLTF	14	TRBV13	NA	TRBJ2-6	NA
TGTGCCAGCAGCTTAGGAGGAGGGGGCAATGAGCAGTTCTTC	CASSLGGGGNEQFF	14	TRBV11-3	once	TRBJ2-1	NA
TGTGCCAGCAGCGCACAACTCGGACCTAATCCTTATGGCTACACCTTC	CASSAQLGPNPYGYTF	16	TRBV9	NA	TRBJ1-2	NA
TGTGCCAGCAGTACCTCCGGACCTATTCTAGCCAAAAACATTCAGTACTTC	CASSTSGPILAKNIQYF	17	TRBV27	NA	TRBJ2-4	NA
TGTGCCAGTAGTAGAACTACCATATCCTACAATGAGCAGTTCTTC	CASSRTTISYNEQFF	15	TRBV19	NA	TRBJ2-1	NA
TGTGCCAGCAGCCTAGGGCAGGGACAGCCCCAGCATTTT	CASSLGQGQPQHF	13	TRBV7-9	NA	TRBJ1-5	NA
TGTGCCAGCAGCCAAGGCGGGGGGGCCGGAGAGACCCAGTACTTC	CASSQGGGAGETQYF	15	TRBV14	NA	TRBJ2-5	TRBD2
TGTGCCTGGAGCGGGATGGGACGGCCGCAGTACTTC	CAWSGMGRPQYF	12	TRBV30	NA	TRBJ2-7	NA
TGTGCCAGCAGTCCAAGGTGGGTTAACACTGAAGCTTTCTTT	CASSPRWVNTEAFF	14	TRBV27	NA	TRBJ1-1	NA
TGTGCCAGTAGTATAGGACTCCCGCCAGATACGCAGTATTTT	CASSIGLPPDTQYF	14	TRBV19	NA	TRBJ2-3	NA
TGTGCCTCCCGGTGGGGTGCAAATCAGCCCCAGCATTTT	CASRWGANQPQHF	13	TRBV6-1	NA	TRBJ1-5	NA
TGCGCCAGCAGCCAAGACGATCGGACAGAAGCTAACTATGGCTACACCTTC	CASSQDDRTEANYGYTF	17	TRBV4-1	once	TRBJ1-2	NA
TGCGCCAGCAGCTGGGGGGACTACACAGATACGCAGTATTTT	CASSWGDYTDTQYF	14	TRBV5-1	NA	TRBJ2-3	TRBD2
TGTGCCAGCAGCTTAGGAGGGCAGGGGAAGACCCAGTACTTC	CASSLGGQGKTQYF	14	TRBV7-2	once	TRBJ2-5	NA
TGCGCCAGCAGCTTAGGGACAGGGGGCAGGGGCAATCAGCCCCAGCATTTT	CASSLGTGGRGNQPQHF	17	TRBV5-1	NA	TRBJ1-5	TRBD1
TGTGCCAGCAGTGTTTCAGCGGGAGGACGCTACGAGCAGTACTTC	CASSVSAGGRYEQYF	15	TRBV6-1	NA	TRBJ2-7	TRBD2
TGTGCCAGTAGTTTCAGTAGCGGGAGCGCCAGAGAGACCCAGTACTTC	CASSFSSGSARETQYF	16	TRBV19	NA	TRBJ2-5	TRBD2
TGCGCCAGCAGTCGGGATTACAATGAGCAGTTCTTC	CASSRDYNEQFF	12	TRBV5-1	NA	TRBJ2-1	NA
TGCGCCAGCAGCTCTGGGACTAGCGAGAGGGAGCAGTACTTC	CASSSGTSEREQYF	14	TRBV5-1	NA	TRBJ2-7	TRBD2
TGTGCCAGCAGCCTGAGGACTAGCGGGGCCTACAATGAGCAGTTCTTC	CASSLRTSGAYNEQFF	16	TRBV7-2	NA	TRBJ2-1	TRBD2
TGTGCCATCACGGACAGGGGAGGAACTGAAGCTTTCTTT	CAITDRGGTEAFF	13	TRBV10-3	NA	TRBJ1-1	TRBD1
TGTGCCAGCAGGGGGACAGGTACGGAGCAGTACTTC	CASRGTGTEQYF	12	TRBV27	once	TRBJ2-7	TRBD1
TGTGCCAGCAGCAACCTCCAACAGGGGACGGGTCAGCCCCAGCATTTT	CASSNLQQGTGQPQHF	16	TRBV6-6	NA	TRBJ1-5	TRBD1
TGTGCCAGCAGCTCCGGGGTCCGGGGACTACAGCAGTACTTC	CASSSGVRGLQQYF	14	TRBV7-9	NA	TRBJ2-7	TRBD2
TGTGCCAGCAGCCCGACTAGCGGGAGGGCCGTGGGCACCGGGGAGCTGTTTTTT	CASSPTSGRAVGTGELFF	18	TRBV7-2	NA	TRBJ2-2	TRBD2
TGTGCCAGTAGTATTGGGACAGGGTCTGGGGCCAACGTCCTGACTTTC	CASSIGTGSGANVLTF	16	TRBV19	NA	TRBJ2-6	TRBD1
TGTGCCAGCAGACCCTTCCTGCATTCTGGAAACACCATATATTTT	CASRPFLHSGNTIYF	15	TRBV6-5	NA	TRBJ1-3	NA
TGTGCCATCACCCGGGGGAGTCCAGATACGCAGTATTTT	CAITRGSPDTQYF	13	TRBV10-3	NA	TRBJ2-3	NA
TGTGCCAGCTCACCGATGGGGAATGAGCAGTTCTTC	CASSPMGNEQFF	12	TRBV18	NA	TRBJ2-1	NA
TGTGCCAGCAGCCCCTTAGGACTAGCCTACGAGCAGTACTTC	CASSPLGLAYEQYF	14	TRBV5-5	NA	TRBJ2-7	TRBD2
TGCGCCAGCAGCCCAGGGTTGGGCCAGGGGAGTTCGCCTAATTCACCCCTCCACTTT	CASSPGLGQGSSPNSPLHF	19	TRBV4-1	NA	TRBJ1-6	NA
TGTGCCAGCTCACCACTGTATTGGCGGGGGGTGAGCACAGATACGCAGTATTTT	CASSPLYWRGVSTDTQYF	18	TRBV18	NA	TRBJ2-3	TRBD2
TGTGCCTGGGGCGACTACAATGAGCAGTTCTTC	CAWGDYNEQFF	11	TRBV30	NA	TRBJ2-1	NA